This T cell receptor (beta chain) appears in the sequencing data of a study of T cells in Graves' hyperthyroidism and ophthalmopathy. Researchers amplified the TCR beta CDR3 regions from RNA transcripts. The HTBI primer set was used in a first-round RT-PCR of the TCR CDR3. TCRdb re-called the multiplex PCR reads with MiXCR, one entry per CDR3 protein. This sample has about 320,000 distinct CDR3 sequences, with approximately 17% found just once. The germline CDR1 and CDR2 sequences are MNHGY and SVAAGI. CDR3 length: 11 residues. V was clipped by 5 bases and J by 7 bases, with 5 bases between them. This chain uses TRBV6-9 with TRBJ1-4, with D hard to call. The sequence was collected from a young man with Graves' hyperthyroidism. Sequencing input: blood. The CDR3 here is CASSEFEKLFF. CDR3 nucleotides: TGTGCCAGCAGTGAATTTGAAAAACTGTTTTTT.